Listed here are 29 T cell receptor beta chains from one sample, sequenced in a study of shared clonotypes between healthy human individuals. Naive CD8 cells lacked CD45RO and underwent positive selection for CCR7, leaving out terminally differentiated effector memory CD45RA+ cells. Profiling relied on immunoSEQ multiplex PCR, and the TCRdb table lists in-frame clones only, not all of them. The sample consists of under 1 million clones, roughly 92% of them appearing once. Sequenced material: naive CD8+ T cells sorted from blood. These TCRs come from a young man in good health.

V is TRBV9 and J is TRBJ1-1, with D possibly being TRBD1 (6 bases). V was pared by 4 bases and J by 6 bases, with 25 bases between. There are 17 residues in the CDR3. Germline V CDR1 and CDR2: SGDLS, YYNGEE. This chain's CDR3 is CASSSPLKTDRPPEAFF. The CDR3 coding sequence is TGTGCCAGCAGCTCGCCCCTCAAAACGGACAGACCACCTGAAGCTTTCTTT. Complete variable domain (other parts from reference TRBV9 and TRBJ1-1): DSGVTQTPKHLITATGQRVTLRCSPRSGDLSVYWYQQSLDQGLQFLIQYYNGEERAKGNILERFSAQQFPDLHSELNLSSLELGDSALYFCASSSPLKTDRPPEAFFGQGTRLTVV.

Worth noting for this clone: A read error may account for a junction end that differs from germline. This sequence joins TRBV7-7 and TRBJ2-5; D is unresolved. This CDR3 contains 12 residues. Germline values: CDR1 SSHAT, CDR2 FNYEAQ (reference sequence). The CDR3 region has the DNA TGTGCTAGCACAACCCCTGGAGAGACCCAGTACTTC. Translation: CASTTPGETQYF.

This rearrangement joins TRBV7-9 to TRBJ2-1; 10 bases line up with TRBD2. V was pared by 7 bases and J by 7 bases, with 7 bases of the junction left unmatched. The length of the CDR3 is 14 residues. Per the germline V gene, CDR1 is SEHNR and CDR2 is FQNEAQ (reference sequence). CDR3 sequence: CASTQREGKNEQFF. CDR3 nucleotide sequence: TGTGCCAGCACCCAGCGGGAGGGCAAGAATGAGCAGTTCTTC.

This clone was seen a single time. J is TRBJ2-1 and V is TRBV4-3; 14 nucleotides match TRBD2. Losses at the gene ends were 0 bases for V and 2 bases for J; bases not matched to a gene: 6. Per the germline V gene, CDR1 is LGHNA and CDR2 is YSLEER. The CDR3 is 19 residues long. The CDR3 nucleotides are TGCGCCAGCAGCCAAGACGGGACTAGCGGGAGACTCGCCTACAATGAGCAGTTCTTC. Translated: CASSQDGTSGRLAYNEQFF.

The CDR3 reads CASSQTPGGTTEQFF. The CDR3 bases are TGTGCCAGCAGCCAGACGCCGGGGGGAACGACAGAGCAGTTCTTC. The rearrangement links TRBV9 to TRBJ2-1; 7 bases agree with TRBD2. CDR1 and CDR2 from the germline V gene are SGDLS and YYNGEE. The CDR3 is 15 amino acids. The V segment lost 4 bases and the J segment 10 bases; nucleotides outside the gene matches: 14.

The chain joins TRBV29-1 to TRBJ2-7; D might be TRBD1 (5 bases). Germline CDR1 SQVTM, CDR2 ANQGSEA. This CDR3 has 13 residues. In DNA form, the CDR3 reads TGCAGTGTAGCTGGACAAAACTCCTACGAGCAGTACTTC. Its protein product is CSVAGQNSYEQYF.

This rearrangement joins TRBV9 to TRBJ2-5; D is unclear. Germline V gives CDR1 SGDLS, CDR2 YYNGEE. The CDR3 is 14 residues long. Trimming left V 0 bases short and J 3 bases short, with 9 bases between. The CDR3 region has the DNA TGTGCCAGCAGCGTAGAGGGTCGGGAAGAGACCCAGTACTTC. Its translation is CASSVEGREETQYF.

This chain joins TRBV6-1 and TRBJ2-7, with unresolved D. The ends were cut back, 7 bases at V and 0 bases at J, with 10 bases in the middle. The CDR3 runs to 13 residues. CDR1 MNHNS and CDR2 SASEGT come from the germline V gene. As DNA, the CDR3 is TGTGCCAGCAAGGCAGCGAGCTCCTACGAGCAGTACTTC. It translates to CASKAASSYEQYF.

CDR3 region: CASSFSGVVDEQFF. The CDR3 nucleotides are TGCGCCAGCAGCTTCTCGGGAGTGGTCGATGAGCAGTTCTTC. The chain carries TRBV5-1 and TRBJ2-1; weak D call: TRBD2 (6 bases). Germline V gives CDR1 SGHRS, CDR2 YFSETQ. The V end was cut by 2 bases, the J end by 8 bases, with 14 bases between. The CDR3 is 14 residues long.

The chain joins TRBV4-1 to TRBJ2-7; no firm D call. V was pared by 0 bases and J by 3 bases, with 12 bases between. Germline lookup yields CDR1 MGHRA and CDR2 YSYEKL. The CDR3 spans 15 residues. Here the CDR3 reads CASSQDKAEGYEQYF. The CDR3 DNA reads as TGCGCCAGCAGCCAAGATAAGGCGGAAGGCTACGAGCAGTACTTC.

CDR3 protein: CSVEEAGLNEKLFF. The CDR3 region has the DNA TGCAGCGTTGAAGAGGCAGGGCTTAATGAAAAACTGTTTTTT. This chain uses TRBV29-1 with TRBJ1-4; tentatively, D is TRBD1 (5 bases). The CDR3 totals 14 residues. Germline CDR1 SQVTM, CDR2 ANQGSEA. The V end lost 0 bases, the J end lost 4 bases, and 9 bases lay between the germline ends.

The rearrangement links TRBV28 to TRBJ2-3; 7 bases are a match to TRBD2. The germline gives CDR1 MDHEN, CDR2 SYDVKM. Trimming cost V 4 bases and J 1 base; bases outside gene matches: 5. The CDR3 sequence is 15 residues long. The CDR3 loop is CASSWAGAGTDTQYF. In DNA, the CDR3 is TGTGCCAGCAGTTGGGCGGGAGCAGGCACAGATACGCAGTATTTT.

The V and J genes are TRBV2 and TRBJ2-7; tentatively, D is TRBD2 (6 bases). V lost 5 bases and J lost 1, with 9 bases in between. Germline V gene sequence: CDR1 SNHLY, CDR2 FYNNEI. The CDR3 covers 13 residues. The CDR3: CASSLTRSYEQYF. CDR3 in DNA: TGTGCCAGCAGTTTGACTAGATCCTACGAGCAGTACTTC.

The chain recombines TRBV4-3 with TRBJ2-1; D is unresolved. Germline CDR1 LGHNA, CDR2 YSLEER. The CDR3 runs to 15 residues. Trimming stripped 2 bases from V and 4 bases from J, with 12 bases between. CDR3 DNA sequence: TGCGCCAGCAGCCAATCCAGTCTAGTATACAATGAGCAGTTCTTC. Residues: CASSQSSLVYNEQFF.

The chain joins TRBV28 to TRBJ2-7; possible D gene TRBD2, 7 bases. V was clipped by 5 bases and J by 6 bases, with 23 bases between them. This CDR3 spans 16 amino acids. The V gene's germline CDR1 is MDHEN and CDR2 SYDVKM. CDR3 residues: CASSTQRDTVSGEQYF. CDR3 DNA: TGTGCCAGCAGTACGCAGCGGGACACGGTTTCGGGCGAGCAGTACTTC.

A single count supports this clone. V usage is TRBV27 and J usage is TRBJ2-4; D is perhaps TRBD1 (7 bases). The CDR3 length is 17 residues. Trimming cost V 6 bases and J 1 base, with 19 bases left between them. Germline-derived CDR1 and CDR2 are MNHEY and SMNVEV (reference sequence). CDR3 coding DNA: TGTGCCAGCAGAGATTTGGAGGGACAGCCCGCCAAAAACATTCAGTACTTC. Encoded protein: CASRDLEGQPAKNIQYF.

This clone is a singleton in its sample. This chain joins TRBV10-3 and TRBJ2-5; D is uncertain. Germline-derived CDR1 and CDR2 are ENHRY and SYGVKD. V lost 2 bases, J lost 2 bases, and 9 bases lay in between. This CDR3 is built from 14 residues. This CDR3 reads CAISEGPLQETQYF. CDR3 DNA sequence: TGTGCCATCAGTGAGGGTCCTCTACAAGAGACCCAGTACTTC.

This chain joins TRBV5-1 and TRBJ2-1; the match to TRBD2 covers 9 bases. With V trimmed by 0 bases and J by 6 bases, 4 bases remained unmatched. The CDR3 covers 15 residues. Germline-derived CDR1 and CDR2 are SGHRS and YFSETQ. The CDR3 loop reads CASSLVLAGTNEQFF. CDR3 sequence (DNA): TGCGCCAGCAGCTTGGTGCTAGCGGGAACCAATGAGCAGTTCTTC.

The rearrangement links TRBV13 to TRBJ2-7; perhaps TRBD2 as D (5 bases). V gave up 3 bases and J gave up 5 bases, with 8 bases separating them. The CDR3 sequence is 12 residues long. The germline gives CDR1 PRHDT, CDR2 FYEKMQ (reference sequence). The CDR3 here is CASSFFGNEQYF. The CDR3 DNA follows: TGTGCCAGCAGCTTTTTCGGGAACGAGCAGTACTTC.

This chain uses TRBV29-1 with TRBJ2-2; D unclear. CDR1 and CDR2 from the germline V gene are SQVTM and ANQGSEA. This CDR3 is built from 11 residues. Trimming cost V 3 bases and J 7 bases, with 6 bases left between them. CDR3 bases: TGCAGCGTTGATGGCAACGGGGAGCTGTTTTTT. It encodes CSVDGNGELFF.

V and J are TRBV7-8 and TRBJ2-2; no clear D. The V and J ends lost 1 base and 3 bases respectively, with 12 bases between them. The CDR3 consists of 16 residues. The V gene's germline CDR1 is SGHVS and CDR2 FQNEAQ. The CDR3 reads CASSLDTIGYTGELFF. The CDR3 region has the DNA TGTGCCAGCAGCTTAGACACCATAGGATACACCGGGGAGCTGTTTTTT.

This clone occurred once. The rearrangement links TRBV9 to TRBJ2-7; 8 bases fit TRBD2. The CDR3 is 15 residues long. V lost 3 bases to trimming and J lost 3 bases; unmatched junction nucleotides: 8. Looked up from germline, CDR1 is SGDLS and CDR2 is YYNGEE. The DNA of the CDR3 is TGTGCCAGCAGCGCCGCGAGCGGGAGTGGCTACGAGCAGTACTTC. Protein sequence: CASSAASGSGYEQYF.

J is TRBJ2-1 and V is TRBV5-1; TRBD2 matches 10 bases. The CDR3 extends over 14 amino acids. The V gene's germline CDR1 is SGHRS and CDR2 YFSETQ. V lost 4 bases, J lost 8 bases, and 6 bases stayed unmatched. CDR3 nucleotides: TGCGCCAGCAGCACCGGTCTAGCGGGAGATGAGCAGTTCTTC. Residues: CASSTGLAGDEQFF.

Remarks on this clone: The sample carries other DNA sequences with the same CDR3. The chain carries TRBV29-1 and TRBJ2-1; 7 bases line up with TRBD2. J lost 0 bases, V lost 6 bases, and 2 bases had no gene match. CDR1 is SQVTM, CDR2 ANQGSEA, per germline. The CDR3 spans 13 residues. The CDR3 is CSVLAASYNEQFF. The CDR3, as DNA: TGCAGCGTCCTAGCGGCCTCCTACAATGAGCAGTTCTTC.

This chain joins TRBV19 and TRBJ2-1; 11 bases line up with TRBD2. Germline CDR1 reads LNHDA; CDR2 reads SQIVND (reference sequence). The ends lost 2 bases at V and 4 bases at J; junction bases unmatched: 1. The CDR3 has 15 residues. CDR3 in amino acids: CASSIRLAGYNEQFF. The DNA of the CDR3 is TGTGCCAGTAGTATAAGACTAGCGGGATACAATGAGCAGTTCTTC.

The V gene is TRBV27, the J gene TRBJ2-7; 11 nucleotides match TRBD2. The CDR3 contains 14 residues. Germline V gene sequence: CDR1 MNHEY, CDR2 SMNVEV (reference sequence). J gave up 5 bases and V 8 bases, and 8 bases lay outside the gene matches. This chain's CDR3 is CASRIAGGPDEQYF. CDR3 nucleotides: TGTGCCAGCCGAATAGCGGGAGGGCCGGACGAGCAGTACTTC.

The chain has TRBV5-1 and TRBJ2-7; 12 bases match TRBD2. V lost 4 bases to trimming and J lost 0 bases; unmatched junction nucleotides: 8. This CDR3 is 17 amino acids long. Germline CDR1 SGHRS, CDR2 YFSETQ. The CDR3: CASSPGLAGQSSYEQYF. The CDR3 nucleotides read TGCGCCAGCAGCCCGGGACTAGCGGGCCAATCCTCCTACGAGCAGTACTTC.

CDR3 amino acids: CATSPQEGRNLDEKLFF. The CDR3 DNA reads as TGTGCCACCAGCCCCCAAGAGGGCAGGAACCTTGATGAAAAACTGTTTTTT. The chain employs TRBV15 and TRBJ1-4; D is undetermined. The CDR3 loop spans 17 amino acids. V lost 5 bases and J 6 bases, leaving 22 bases between the germline ends. Germline V gives CDR1 LNHNV, CDR2 YYDKDF (reference sequence).

The rearrangement joins TRBV7-6 to TRBJ2-7; D is uncertain. This CDR3 is built from 14 residues. Trimming removed 3 bases at V and 6 bases at J, with 15 bases between. Germline values: CDR1 SGHVS, CDR2 FNYEAQ. The CDR3 loop is CASSLVWQDPEQYF. The DNA for the CDR3 is TGTGCCAGCAGCTTGGTATGGCAGGACCCCGAGCAGTACTTC. The entire variable domain, with the rest obtained from reference TRBV7-6 and TRBJ2-7, is as follows: GAGVSQSPRYKVTKRGQDVALRCDPISGHVSLYWYRQALGQGPEFLTYFNYEAQQDKSGLPNDRFSAERPEGSISTLTIQRTEQRDSAMYRCASSLVWQDPEQYFGPGTRLTVT.